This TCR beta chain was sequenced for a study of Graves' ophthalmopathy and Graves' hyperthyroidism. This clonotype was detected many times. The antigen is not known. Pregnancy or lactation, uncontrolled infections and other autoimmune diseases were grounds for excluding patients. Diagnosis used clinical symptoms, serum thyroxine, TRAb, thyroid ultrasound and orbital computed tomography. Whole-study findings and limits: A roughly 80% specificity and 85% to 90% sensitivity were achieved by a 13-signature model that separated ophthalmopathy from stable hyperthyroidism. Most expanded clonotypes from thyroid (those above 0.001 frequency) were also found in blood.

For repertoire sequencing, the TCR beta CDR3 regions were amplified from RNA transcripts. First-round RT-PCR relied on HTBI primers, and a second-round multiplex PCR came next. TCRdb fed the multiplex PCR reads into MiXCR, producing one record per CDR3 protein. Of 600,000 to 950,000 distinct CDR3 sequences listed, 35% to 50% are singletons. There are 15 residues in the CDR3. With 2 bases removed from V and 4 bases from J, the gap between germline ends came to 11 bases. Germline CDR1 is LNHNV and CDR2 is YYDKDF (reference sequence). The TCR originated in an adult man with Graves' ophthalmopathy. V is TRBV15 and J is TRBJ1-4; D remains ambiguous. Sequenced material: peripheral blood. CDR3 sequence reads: CATSRRSAFNEKLFF. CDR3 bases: TGTGCCACCAGCAGACGAAGCGCATTTAATGAAAAACTGTTTTTT.